Each of the 7 T cell receptor beta chains below was sequenced from the same sample in a study of cytomegalovirus exposure and HLA in healthy donors. This PCR relied on a set of 60 Vbeta primers and 13 Jbeta primers. TCRdb keeps only in-frame clones here, not all; method: immunoSEQ multiplex PCR. The profile covers roughly 63,000 clones, with over 60% appearing a single time and around 27% taken by the ten largest. Sequenced material: PBMCs. These receptors came from a man in his forties or fifties in good health and CMV-seropositive.

This chain joins TRBV5-1 and TRBJ1-1, with 7 bases aligning to TRBD1. The germline V gene has CDR1 SGHRS and CDR2 YFSETQ. Trimming took 4 bases from V and 7 from J; bases not matched to a gene: 7. CDR3 size: 13 residues. This CDR3 reads CASSKSRDSEAFF. The CDR3 bases are TGCGCCAGCAGCAAGTCCCGGGACAGTGAAGCTTTCTTT.

The chain joins TRBV28 to TRBJ1-2; D is unclear. Germline loops: CDR1 MDHEN, CDR2 SYDVKM. V was trimmed by 2 bases and J by 1 base, leaving 8 bases between them. This CDR3 spans 14 amino acids. The CDR3, as DNA: TGTGCCAGCAGTTTAGCGGGCGGTAACTATGGCTACACCTTC. This sequence encodes CASSLAGGNYGYTF.

V gene TRBV28 combines with J gene TRBJ2-4; 7 bases agree with TRBD1. Trimming at V came to 6 bases and at J to 8 bases, leaving 10 bases not matched to a gene. CDR1 and CDR2 (germline): MDHEN, SYDVKM. This CDR3 contains 14 residues. The CDR3 nucleotides are TGTGCCAGCAGAACAAACAGGGGACGCGACATTCAGTACTTC. Translating gives CASRTNRGRDIQYF. The variable domain in full, with the rest retrieved from reference TRBV28 and TRBJ2-4, is DVKVTQSSRYLVKRTGEKVFLECVQDMDHENMFWYRQDPGLGLRLIYFSYDVKMKEKGDIPEGYSVSREKKERFSLILESASTNQTSMYLCASRTNRGRDIQYFGAGTRLSVL.

The chain couples TRBV25-1 to TRBJ1-5; no reliable D call. The CDR3 length is 14 residues. Germline V CDR1 and CDR2: MGHDK, SYGVNS. Trimming pared 3 bases from V and 7 bases from J, leaving 13 bases between. The CDR3 region is CASSDMGSLQPQHF. The CDR3 DNA follows: TGTGCCAGCAGTGATATGGGGAGTCTCCAGCCCCAGCATTTT.

The rearrangement joins TRBV12-1 to TRBJ2-3; TRBD1, as called in the table, went unchecked against the DNA. TRBV12-1 is shown as a pseudogene. The CDR3 runs to 17 residues. The CDR3 DNA sequence: TGTGCCAGCAGCTTTGGGGCGGGACAGGAAACCACAGATACGCAGTATTTT. Translating gives CASSFGAGQETTDTQYF.

This clone occurred a few times. The chain carries TRBV27 and TRBJ1-1; D is ambiguous. The CDR3 length is 15 residues. V was cut by 2 bases and J by 7 bases, with 17 bases left in between. Germline V gene sequence: CDR1 MNHEY, CDR2 SMNVEV (reference sequence). The CDR3 DNA reads as TGTGCCAGCAGTTTAGCTCCCTCTTTCGGGGTTGAAGCTTTCTTT. It codes for CASSLAPSFGVEAFF.

This clone showed up just a few times. The chain joins TRBV5-1 to TRBJ2-1; 13 bases are shared with TRBD2. The J segment lost 6 bases and the V segment lost 1 base, leaving 4 bases of the junction unmatched. CDR3 size: 16 residues. The germline V gene has CDR1 SGHRS and CDR2 YFSETQ. The CDR3: CASSLPGLAGTNEQFF. DNA for the CDR3: TGCGCCAGCAGCTTGCCGGGACTAGCGGGAACCAATGAGCAGTTCTTC.